The clone carrying this TCR beta chain was observed a few times. What it binds is unknown. The germline CDR1 and CDR2 sequences are SGHRS and YFSETQ. This CDR3 has 12 residues. The V end was cut by 1 base, the J end by 7 bases, with 8 bases between. This sample is drawn from a study of Graves' ophthalmopathy and Graves' hyperthyroidism. Study background: Blood was drawn at initial diagnosis, before any treatment. Overall study results and limits: Sensitivity of roughly 64% and specificity of approximately 72% were achieved by the model that predicted ophthalmopathy progression.

Transcripts of RNA were the source for amplifying TCR beta CDR3 regions. Scientists carried out first-round RT-PCR using HTBI primers and then a second-round multiplex PCR. TCRdb ran MiXCR on the multiplex PCR reads and lists one entry per CDR3 protein. Of about 420,000 distinct CDR3 sequences in the sample, under 25% were seen once. Additional autoimmune diseases, uncontrolled infections, pregnancy or lactation disqualified patients. The diagnostic workup employed clinical symptoms, serum thyroxine, TRAb, thyroid ultrasound and orbital computed tomography. The V call is TRBV5-1, the J call TRBJ1-1; TRBD1 might be the D (5 bases). This sequence was found in a woman aged 18-35 years with stable Graves' hyperthyroidism. Sequencing was performed on peripheral blood. The CDR3 DNA follows: TGCGCCAGCAGCTTGACAGGACTTGAAGCTTTCTTT. It specifies CASSLTGLEAFF.